This entry lists 18 T cell receptor beta chains sequenced from one sample in a study of blood T cell repertoires in COVID-19. Some clones are missing from TCRdb's copy, which holds only in-frame ones; the method was immunoSEQ multiplex PCR. The sample holds approximately 51,000 clones, 75% to 90% seen once. The source material was peripheral blood. Source of these receptors: a woman over 75 with COVID-19, enrolled during active disease.

V is TRBV2 and J is TRBJ2-7, with 9 bases lining up with TRBD1. This CDR3 is 14 amino acids long. The V segment lost 3 bases and the J segment 3 bases; nucleotides outside the gene matches: 3. Per germline, CDR1 SNHLY and CDR2 FYNNEI. The CDR3 protein is CASSDPGQGYEQYF. The CDR3 DNA reads as TGTGCCAGCAGTGACCCGGGACAGGGCTACGAGCAGTACTTC.

The chain recombines TRBV5-1 with TRBJ2-5; D may be TRBD1 (7 bases). The CDR3 consists of 14 residues. The V and J ends lost 3 bases and 10 bases respectively, with 19 bases between them. Per germline, CDR1 SGHRS and CDR2 YFSETQ. The CDR3: CASSSDTAGGGQYF. The DNA of the CDR3 is TGCGCCAGCAGCTCGGACACGGCAGGGGGAGGCCAGTACTTC.

The V and J genes are TRBV5-4 and TRBJ2-2, with TRBD2 matching 13 bases. CDR1 SGHNT and CDR2 YYREEE come from the germline V gene (reference sequence). The CDR3 consists of 15 residues. Trimming cost V 4 bases and J 6 bases; bases outside gene matches: 3. DNA of the CDR3: TGTGCCAGCAGCCTCGGGACTAGCGGGGCCGGGGAGCTGTTTTTT. It translates to CASSLGTSGAGELFF.

V usage is TRBV5-1 and J usage is TRBJ2-1; 8 nucleotides align to TRBD2. CDR1 SGHRS and CDR2 YFSETQ come from the germline V gene. Trimming took 2 bases from V and 7 from J; bases not matched to a gene: 5. This CDR3 comprises 14 residues. The CDR3 reads CASSLGAGANEQFF. DNA for the CDR3: TGCGCCAGCAGCTTAGGAGCGGGAGCTAATGAGCAGTTCTTC.

The chain recombines TRBV11-1 with TRBJ1-2; TRBD1 aligns across 8 bases. The CDR3 loop spans 15 amino acids. Germline-derived CDR1 and CDR2 are SGHAT and FQDESV (reference sequence). Trimming at V came to 2 bases and at J to 4 bases, leaving 6 bases not matched to a gene. The CDR3 sequence is CASSLSDRGSYGYTF. CDR3 in DNA: TGTGCCAGCAGCTTAAGCGACAGGGGCTCCTATGGCTACACCTTC.

V and J are TRBV28 and TRBJ2-7; no reliable D call. V shed 4 bases and J shed 2 bases, with 3 bases lying between them. This CDR3 is built from 11 residues. Per the germline V gene, CDR1 is MDHEN and CDR2 is SYDVKM. The CDR3 bases are TGTGCCAGCAGTTCCGCCTACGAGCAGTACTTC. This encodes CASSSAYEQYF.

V gene TRBV7-9 combines with J gene TRBJ1-2; 9 nucleotides match TRBD1. J gave up 4 bases and V 4 bases, and 7 bases lay outside the gene matches. The CDR3 loop spans 15 amino acids. Germline CDR1 reads SEHNR; CDR2 reads FQNEAQ (reference sequence). The CDR3 DNA sequence: TGTGCCAGCAGCTGGAGGGACAGGGACCCCTATGGCTACACCTTC. Translating gives CASSWRDRDPYGYTF.

The chain joins TRBV18 to TRBJ1-1; maybe TRBD1 (6 bases). Germline lookup yields CDR1 KGHSH and CDR2 LQKENI. Deletions cut 4 bases from V and 1 base from J, with 13 bases between. This CDR3 has 15 amino acids. CDR3 loop: CASSRGGRQNTEAFF. CDR3 sequence (DNA): TGTGCCAGCTCACGGGGGGGCCGGCAGAACACTGAAGCTTTCTTT.

As DNA, the CDR3 is TGTGCCAGTAGGATACAGGGTTCCCTTCCGAATGAAAAACTGTTTTTT. This encodes CASRIQGSLPNEKLFF. This chain connects TRBV19 to TRBJ1-4, with TRBD1 as a possible D gene (6 bases). The CDR3 runs 16 residues. Germline V CDR1 and CDR2: LNHDA, SQIVND (reference sequence). Trimming took 6 bases from V and 5 from J, leaving 19 bases between them.

The chain recombines TRBV4-1 with TRBJ1-2; TRBD1 matches 9 bases. The V gene end was trimmed by 3 bases and the J gene end by 4 bases; junction bases not matched to a gene: 3. Per germline, CDR1 MGHRA and CDR2 YSYEKL. CDR3 size: 14 residues. CDR3 bases: TGCGCCAGCAGCCATATGGGACAGGGCTATGGCTACACCTTC. It encodes CASSHMGQGYGYTF.

V gene TRBV19 combines with J gene TRBJ1-1, with a weak D call TRBD1 (5 bases). Trimming shortened V by 7 bases and J by 1 base, and 16 bases separated the two germline ends. This CDR3 has 15 residues. Germline V gives CDR1 LNHDA, CDR2 SQIVND (reference sequence). The CDR3 bases are TGTGCCAGTAACCGATGGGGGGGTGGGAACACTGAAGCTTTCTTT. It encodes CASNRWGGGNTEAFF. The whole variable domain, filled in from reference TRBV19 and TRBJ1-1, reads DGGITQSPKYLFRKEGQNVTLSCEQNLNHDAMYWYRQDPGQGLRLIYYSQIVNDFQKGDIAEGYSVSREKKESFPLTVTSAQKNPTAFYLCASNRWGGGNTEAFFGQGTRLTVV.

CDR3 sequence reads: CASSLWDGGINQPQHF. Written as DNA, the CDR3 is TGTGCCAGCAGCTTATGGGACGGGGGTATCAATCAGCCCCAGCATTTT. The chain carries TRBV7-9 and TRBJ1-5; tentatively, D is TRBD1 (5 bases). The CDR3 has 16 residues. V was pared by 2 bases and J by 3 bases, with 14 bases between. Per the germline V gene, CDR1 is SEHNR and CDR2 is FQNEAQ (reference sequence). Full variable domain (missing parts from reference TRBV7-9 and TRBJ1-5): DTGVSQNPRHKITKRGQNVTFRCDPISEHNRLYWYRQTLGQGPEFLTYFQNEAQLEKSRLLSDRFSAERPKGSFSTLEIQRTEQGDSAMYLCASSLWDGGINQPQHFGDGTRLSIL.

V is TRBV28 and J is TRBJ2-7; possible D gene TRBD2, 5 bases. Looked up from germline, CDR1 is MDHEN and CDR2 is SYDVKM. This CDR3 comprises 13 residues. With 6 bases removed from V and 0 bases from J, the gap between germline ends came to 9 bases. The CDR3 nucleotides are TGTGCCAGCAGCACGGGAAGCTCCTACGAGCAGTACTTC. It codes for CASSTGSSYEQYF.

V is TRBV4-1 and J is TRBJ2-7; the match to TRBD2 covers 7 bases. Trimming removed 4 bases from V and 6 bases from J; junction bases left unmatched: 18. The CDR3 contains 17 residues. CDR1 is MGHRA and CDR2 is YSYEKL in the germline V gene. DNA for the CDR3: TGCGCCAGCAGCCGGCAATCGGGAACTAGATCGGGAGGCGAGCAGTACTTC. Its translation is CASSRQSGTRSGGEQYF.

The chain recombines TRBV28 with TRBJ2-5; 9 positions match TRBD1. Trimming at V came to 5 bases and at J to 4 bases, leaving 8 bases not matched to a gene. The CDR3 loop spans 15 amino acids. Germline-derived CDR1 and CDR2 are MDHEN and SYDVKM. CDR3: CASSPGTGTAETQYF. In nucleotides, the CDR3 is TGTGCCAGCAGTCCGGGGACAGGGACTGCAGAGACCCAGTACTTC.

This clone was counted once. The chain links TRBV27 to TRBJ2-3; tentative D call: TRBD2 (5 bases). CDR1 and CDR2 (germline): MNHEY, SMNVEV (reference sequence). Trimming shortened V by 6 bases and J by 11 bases, and 15 bases separated the two germline ends. The CDR3 covers 12 residues. CDR3: CASRTRGIGQYF. CDR3 bases: TGTGCCAGCAGGACGCGAGGGATTGGGCAGTATTTT.

The chain is built from TRBV5-1 and TRBJ1-3; tentative D call: TRBD1 (5 bases). Trimming left V 2 bases short and J 1 base short, with 13 bases between. From germline, CDR1 is SGHRS and CDR2 YFSETQ. CDR3 length equals 16 residues. CDR3 DNA sequence: TGCGCCAGCAGCTTTGACAGCCTCAAATCTGGAAACACCATATATTTT. The encoded protein is CASSFDSLKSGNTIYF.

The rearrangement joins TRBV2 to TRBJ2-5; perhaps TRBD1 as D (6 bases). The V end was cut by 6 bases, the J end by 5 bases, with 13 bases between. Germline CDR1 SNHLY, CDR2 FYNNEI. This CDR3 comprises 13 residues. In nucleotides, the CDR3 is TGTGCCAGCAGGTTCGGTAGGGGGGAGACCCAGTACTTC. Translating it yields CASRFGRGETQYF.